Following are 18 T cell receptor beta chains from one sample sequenced in a study of vaccination effects on CD4 cells after COVID-19. Antigen-specific CD4+ T cells were expanded (with viral peptide pools) by the ViraFEST assay ahead of sequencing. The culture ran for roughly ten days before CD4+ T cells were isolated. PCR showed that the person got SARS-CoV-2 infection at some point between March and December 2020. For these TCRs, the target antigens are not known. Repertoires were generated with immunoSEQ multiplex PCR, while TCRdb's copy carries only in-frame clones and drops some. The profile shows around 40,000 clones, approximately 77% of them singletons. The input for sequencing was CD4+ T cells from PBMCs cultured with a peptide pool, taken before COVID-19 vaccination. The receptor set was obtained from a human donor who had a prior SARS-CoV-2 infection.

CDR3 nucleotides: TGTGCCATCAGGGACGACAGGAGAACCTACGAGCAGTACTTC. Amino acid sequence: CAIRDDRRTYEQYF. The chain employs TRBV10-3 and TRBJ2-7; a weak D match, TRBD1 (6 bases). The V and J ends lost 6 bases and 2 bases respectively, with 14 bases between them. Looked up from germline, CDR1 is ENHRY and CDR2 is SYGVKD. The CDR3 has 14 amino acids.

This clone turned up a few times. The chain combines TRBV2 with TRBJ2-7, with no clear D. Germline V gene data show CDR1 as SNHLY and CDR2 as FYNNEI. This CDR3 is 13 amino acids long. The V end lost 3 bases, the J end lost 6 bases, and 12 bases lay between the germline ends. The CDR3 nucleotides are TGTGCCAGCAGTGACCACAATCGGGCCGAGCAGTACTTC. The encoded protein is CASSDHNRAEQYF.

This chain connects TRBV5-1 to TRBJ2-3; TRBD1 matches at 7 bases. The CDR3 is made up of 14 amino acids. Per the germline V gene, CDR1 is SGHRS and CDR2 is YFSETQ. Trimming removed 2 bases from V and 5 bases from J; junction bases left unmatched: 5. The CDR3 sequence: CASSLDRAGDTQYF. The CDR3 DNA reads as TGCGCCAGCAGCTTAGACAGGGCTGGAGATACGCAGTATTTT.

The V gene is TRBV2, the J gene TRBJ1-1; D gene uncertain. Germline-derived CDR1 and CDR2 are SNHLY and FYNNEI. Trimming shortened V by 3 bases and J by 1 base, and 9 bases separated the two germline ends. This CDR3 spans 14 amino acids. CDR3 loop: CASSDRSGNTEAFF. CDR3 DNA sequence: TGTGCCAGCAGTGATCGGTCAGGGAACACTGAAGCTTTCTTT.

This chain joins TRBV19 and TRBJ1-6; D unresolved. The CDR3 runs to 13 residues. Germline V gene data show CDR1 as LNHDA and CDR2 as SQIVND (reference sequence). V was cut by 7 bases and J by 8 bases, with 12 bases left in between. Here the CDR3 DNA reads TGTGCCAGTACTGCGTTACGGGATTCACCCCTCCACTTT. This translates into CASTALRDSPLHF.

A single count supports this clone. The rearrangement links TRBV11-2 to TRBJ1-3; no clear D. The CDR3 is 12 amino acids. Trimming took 2 bases from V and 8 from J, leaving 7 bases between them. CDR1 and CDR2 from the germline V gene are SGHAT and FQNNGV. CDR3 sequence: CASSLNRDTIYF. The CDR3 DNA sequence: TGTGCCAGCAGCTTAAACAGAGACACCATATATTTT.

This chain connects TRBV6-1 to TRBJ1-5; D remains unclear. Trimming stripped 2 bases from V and 6 bases from J, with 11 bases between. CDR1 is MNHNS, CDR2 SASEGT, per germline. This CDR3 comprises 14 residues. The CDR3 loop reads CASSEWDLGQPQHF. The CDR3 DNA reads TGTGCCAGCAGTGAATGGGATCTCGGTCAGCCCCAGCATTTT.

This clone has a single count. The V gene is TRBV14, the J gene TRBJ2-5, with 7 bases that match TRBD1. Germline V gene sequence: CDR1 SGHDN, CDR2 FVKESK. The CDR3 runs to 16 residues. Losses at the gene ends were 4 bases for V and 4 bases for J; bases not matched to a gene: 12. CDR3 sequence reads: CASSPRTGEYVETQYF. As DNA, the CDR3 is TGTGCCAGCAGCCCCCGTACAGGGGAGTACGTAGAGACCCAGTACTTC.

J is TRBJ2-7 and V is TRBV5-6; D is possibly TRBD2 (8 bases). Trimming removed 4 bases from V and 0 bases from J, with 17 bases in between. This CDR3 is built from 16 residues. Germline V lookup: CDR1 SGHDT, CDR2 YYEEEE. The CDR3 sequence: CASSPAGGQISYEQYF. CDR3 nucleotide sequence: TGTGCCAGCAGCCCCGCGGGGGGACAGATCTCCTACGAGCAGTACTTC. Variable domain in full (rest from reference TRBV5-6 and TRBJ2-7): DAGVTQSPTHLIKTRGQQVTLRCSPKSGHDTVSWYQQALGQGPQFIFQYYEEEERQRGNFPDRFSGHQFPNYSSELNVNALLLGDSALYLCASSPAGGQISYEQYFGPGTRLTVT.

The CDR3 region has the DNA TGTGCCAGCAGCGTAAGCGGTGTAGAGACCCAGTACTTC. Amino acid sequence: CASSVSGVETQYF. This chain uses TRBV5-5 with TRBJ2-5; D is possibly TRBD2 (5 bases). Germline CDR1 SGHKS, CDR2 YYEKEE (reference sequence). V gave up 4 bases and J gave up 4 bases, with 11 bases separating them. The CDR3 has 13 amino acids.

The V call is TRBV5-6, the J call TRBJ1-2; D unresolved. The CDR3 has 15 residues. Deletions cut 6 bases from V and 4 bases from J, with 19 bases between. Germline lookup yields CDR1 SGHDT and CDR2 YYEEEE. The CDR3 DNA reads TGTGCCAGCACCTATTTAACAGCGAGAGGCTATGGCTACACCTTC. Translated: CASTYLTARGYGYTF.

This rearrangement joins TRBV5-1 to TRBJ1-3; D is undetermined. The V and J ends lost 1 base and 0 bases respectively, with 8 bases between them. The germline V gene has CDR1 SGHRS and CDR2 YFSETQ. The CDR3 has 15 amino acids. The DNA of the CDR3 is TGCGCCAGCAGCTTGTTCGGTATCTCTGGAAACACCATATATTTT. Translated, it gives CASSLFGISGNTIYF.

The chain couples TRBV5-1 to TRBJ2-1; 7 bases fit TRBD2. V trimming: 4 bases; J trimming: 7 bases; junction bases outside the gene matches: 14. Germline values: CDR1 SGHRS, CDR2 YFSETQ. The CDR3 has 16 residues. The CDR3 bases are TGCGCCAGCAGCATATCCGCCCTAGCGGACGGTAATGAGCAGTTCTTC. It translates to CASSISALADGNEQFF.

This clone was picked up one time. The CDR3 region is CASSQEVSSGRPDTQYF. DNA for the CDR3: TGTGCCAGCAGCCAAGAGGTCTCTAGCGGGAGACCAGATACGCAGTATTTT. The chain combines TRBV3-1 (or the pseudogene TRBV3-2) with TRBJ2-3; 10 nucleotides align to TRBD2. Per germline, CDR1 LGHDT and CDR2 YNNKEL (reference sequence). This CDR3 is built from 17 residues. Unmatched junction bases numbered 7, after V lost 0 bases and J lost 4 bases.

This clone appeared a single time. This chain joins TRBV6-5 and TRBJ1-2, with 7 nucleotides matching TRBD1. Germline trimming cut 6 bases from V and 2 bases from J; bases unmatched to any gene: 9. CDR1 and CDR2 from the germline V gene are MNHEY and SVGAGI. The CDR3 loop spans 15 amino acids. CDR3 DNA: TGTGCCAGCAGCTCCCTCGGGACAGACAACTATGGCTACACCTTC. As protein: CASSSLGTDNYGYTF.

The chain combines TRBV12-3 or TRBV12-4 with TRBJ2-5; D gene ambiguous. Between the trimmed V and J ends, which lost 6 bases and 5 bases, there was a span of 10 bases. CDR3 length: 12 amino acids. The CDR3 reads CASSRNRETQYF. CDR3 DNA: TGTGCCAGCAGCCGTAACCGGGAGACCCAGTACTTC.

CDR3 region: CASSVIRGATNTEAFF. For the CDR3, the DNA is TGTGCCAGCAGCGTAATACGGGGGGCGACGAACACTGAAGCTTTCTTT. This chain uses TRBV9 with TRBJ1-1, with D possibly matching TRBD1 (6 bases). Germline V lookup: CDR1 SGDLS, CDR2 YYNGEE. This CDR3 has 16 amino acids. Deletions cut 1 base from V and 1 base from J, with 14 bases between. The variable domain in full, with the rest retrieved from reference TRBV9 and TRBJ1-1, is DSGVTQTPKHLITATGQRVTLRCSPRSGDLSVYWYQQSLDQGLQFLIQYYNGEERAKGNILERFSAQQFPDLHSELNLSSLELGDSALYFCASSVIRGATNTEAFFGQGTRLTVV.

This clone appeared a few times. This chain uses TRBV11-3 with TRBJ2-1; 9 nucleotides align to TRBD2. The CDR3 has 17 amino acids. The J segment lost 0 bases and the V segment lost 1 base, leaving 4 bases of the junction unmatched. The V gene's germline CDR1 is SGHNT and CDR2 YENEEA. CDR3 in amino acids: CASSLGGRVHSYNEQFF. CDR3 DNA: TGTGCCAGCAGCTTAGGCGGGAGGGTCCACTCCTACAATGAGCAGTTCTTC. Combining the CDR3 with reference TRBV11-3 and TRBJ2-1 gives the whole variable domain EAGVVQSPRYKIIEKKQPVAFWCNPISGHNTLYWYLQNLGQGPELLIRYENEEAVDDSQLPKDRFSAERLKGVDSTLKIQPAELGDSAVYLCASSLGGRVHSYNEQFFGPGTRLTVL.